The next 21 T cell receptor beta chains were all read from a single sample in a study of molecular identifiers for immune sequencing clone quantification. TCRdb re-called the PCR reads through MiXCR, storing one row per CDR3 protein. Altogether some 680,000 distinct CDR3 sequences are present, less than 30% being singletons, with the ten largest covering about 0.81%. The sequenced material came from naive CD8+ T cells from blood, with Jurkat cell RNA spiked in. Subset: FACS-sorted CD8+CD4-CCR7+CD45RA+ naive T cells. These receptors all come from a human donor in good health. Some libraries in this study had Jurkat cell RNA spiked in.

The J gene is TRBJ2-7, the V gene TRBV13; the D is unclear. CDR1 is PRHDT, CDR2 FYEKMQ, per germline (reference sequence). CDR3 length: 13 amino acids. Trimming left V 3 bases short and J 5 bases short, with 11 bases between. CDR3 sequence reads: CASSFSLGNEQYF. The DNA for the CDR3 is TGTGCCAGCAGCTTTTCGTTAGGGAACGAGCAGTACTTC.

The rearrangement joins TRBV27 to TRBJ2-1, with 7 bases that match TRBD1. V lost 7 bases to trimming and J lost 4 bases; unmatched junction nucleotides: 7. CDR3 length equals 14 residues. CDR1 is MNHEY, CDR2 SMNVEV, per germline (reference sequence). In DNA, the CDR3 is TGTGCCAGCATCAGACAGGGAAATTACAATGAGCAGTTCTTC. It translates to CASIRQGNYNEQFF.

With regard to this clonotype: Lacking the conserved final phenylalanine or tryptophan, this CDR3 likely reflects a read error. This chain connects TRBV19 to TRBJ2-7, with 7 bases identical to TRBD1. The V gene end was trimmed by 5 bases and the J gene end by 2 bases; junction bases not matched to a gene: 6. The CDR3 has 14 residues. Looked up from germline, CDR1 is LNHDA and CDR2 is SQIVND (reference sequence). The CDR3 loop is CASSLGTATYEQYL. The CDR3 region has the DNA TGTGCCAGTAGTCTGGGGACAGCCACCTACGAGCAGTACCTC.

This clonotype appeared many times. The rearrangement links TRBV30 to TRBJ1-2; D is undetermined. The CDR3 consists of 15 residues. The V gene lost 4 bases and the J gene lost 2 bases, with 17 bases spanning the gap. The germline V gene has CDR1 GTSNPN and CDR2 SVGIG (reference sequence). CDR3 sequence reads: CAWNFRPLGNYGYTF. CDR3 DNA: TGTGCCTGGAATTTCAGGCCGTTAGGGAACTATGGCTACACCTTC.

V is TRBV14 and J is TRBJ1-1; D gene unclear. The CDR3 is 16 residues long. The germline V gene has CDR1 SGHDN and CDR2 FVKESK. The ends were cut back, 4 bases at V and 3 bases at J, with 18 bases in the middle. CDR3 DNA: TGTGCCAGCAGCCCCTCGATTGCAGTTCTCTACACTGAAGCTTTCTTT. Amino acid sequence: CASSPSIAVLYTEAFF.

The chain uses TRBV28 and TRBJ2-1, with D perhaps TRBD1 or TRBD2 (5 bases each). Germline V gene sequence: CDR1 MDHEN, CDR2 SYDVKM. The V end lost 5 bases, the J end lost 7 bases, and 15 bases lay between the germline ends. The CDR3 totals 14 residues. CDR3 nucleotides: TGTGCCAGCAGTCGGGACGACCCGGATAATGAGCAGTTCTTC. Translation: CASSRDDPDNEQFF.

This clonotype came up a few times. Given the absence of the conserved phenylalanine or tryptophan at the CDR3 end, a read error is likely. The chain joins TRBV12-3 or TRBV12-4 to TRBJ1-1; 7 positions agree with TRBD1. J gave up 8 bases and V 7 bases, and 4 bases lay outside the gene matches. This CDR3 contains 11 residues. The CDR3 loop is CASKGGEEAFS. The CDR3 DNA is TGTGCCAGCAAAGGGGGCGAAGAAGCTTTCTCT.

J is TRBJ2-7 and V is TRBV29-1; D remains unclear. Trimming left V 4 bases short and J 2 bases short, with 9 bases between. Germline V CDR1 and CDR2: SQVTM, ANQGSEA. The CDR3 runs 12 residues. The CDR3 sequence is CSVGDTPYEQYF. CDR3 bases: TGCAGCGTTGGAGACACACCCTACGAGCAGTACTTC.

This clonotype was counted many times. V gene TRBV7-9 combines with J gene TRBJ1-1; D uncertain. This CDR3 spans 14 amino acids. Per germline, CDR1 SEHNR and CDR2 FQNEAQ (reference sequence). The V and J ends lost 4 bases and 5 bases respectively, with 14 bases between them. The CDR3 protein is CASSWVRSDTEAFF. The CDR3 DNA reads TGTGCCAGCAGCTGGGTCAGGAGTGATACTGAAGCTTTCTTT.

This clonotype was seen only a few times. This chain uses TRBV27 with TRBJ2-7, with D perhaps TRBD2 (5 bases). The CDR3 is made up of 15 amino acids. The germline gives CDR1 MNHEY, CDR2 SMNVEV (reference sequence). The V end was cut by 6 bases, the J end by 3 bases, with 18 bases between. Written as DNA, the CDR3 is TGTGCCAGCAGCTTCTCCCCGGGAAAACGCTACGAGCAGTACTTC. Protein sequence: CASSFSPGKRYEQYF.

This clonotype was seen repeatedly, ten times or more. The rearrangement links TRBV18 to TRBJ2-7, with D tentatively TRBD1 (6 bases). V was pared by 6 bases and J by 5 bases, with 20 bases between. Germline assignment: CDR1 KGHSH and CDR2 LQKENI. The CDR3 length is 15 residues. The CDR3 bases are TGTGCCAGCTCTCCGCAGGGGTCGGTGAGCGACGAGCAGTACTTC. It translates to CASSPQGSVSDEQYF.

The chain joins TRBV12-3 or TRBV12-4 to TRBJ2-5; D tentatively reads TRBD1 or TRBD2 (5 bases each). The CDR3 runs to 15 residues. Trimming stripped 5 bases from V and 0 bases from J, with 13 bases between. This chain's CDR3 is CASSLRGPYQETQYF. CDR3 DNA: TGTGCCAGCAGTCTCCGGGGACCATACCAAGAGACCCAGTACTTC.

This clonotype appeared a few times. This chain joins TRBV7-2 and TRBJ2-7; D is unresolved. Per the germline V gene, CDR1 is SGHTA and CDR2 is FQGNSA. The CDR3 is made up of 13 amino acids. With 5 bases removed from V and 4 bases from J, the gap between germline ends came to 12 bases. CDR3: CASSIDFFYEQYF. In nucleotides, the CDR3 is TGTGCCAGCAGCATCGACTTTTTTTACGAGCAGTACTTC. Drawing the rest from reference TRBV7-2 and TRBJ2-7, the complete variable domain is GAGVSQSPSNKVTEKGKDVELRCDPISGHTALYWYRQSLGQGLEFLIYFQGNSAPDKSGLPSDRFSAERTGGSVSTLTIQRTQQEDSAVYLCASSIDFFYEQYFGPGTRLTVT.

This clonotype was observed a handful of times. The rearrangement joins TRBV12-3 or TRBV12-4 to TRBJ2-7; D is uncertain. The CDR3 covers 17 residues. V was shortened by 3 bases and J by 2 bases, with 20 bases between the two germline ends. This chain's CDR3 is CASSFGQPSRVPYEQYF. CDR3 nucleotides: TGTGCCAGCAGTTTCGGGCAGCCCAGCCGAGTGCCCTACGAGCAGTACTTC.

The chain links TRBV9 to TRBJ2-2; D gene ambiguous. The CDR3 is made up of 11 amino acids. Trimming took off 0 bases at V and 10 bases at J, with 4 bases between the two ends. Germline CDR1 is SGDLS and CDR2 is YYNGEE. The CDR3 bases are TGTGCCAGCAGCGTAGATCAGGAGCTGTTTTTT. Translation gives CASSVDQELFF.

As for this clonotype: One junction end does not reproduce the germline sequence, and a read error may be involved. CDR3 residues: CARSPGQGSNQPQHF. The DNA of the CDR3 is TGTGCCCGCAGTCCGGGACAGGGTAGCAATCAGCCCCAGCATTTT. This chain links TRBV28 with TRBJ1-5, with 9 bases fitting TRBD1. CDR3 length: 15 residues. Looked up from germline, CDR1 is MDHEN and CDR2 is SYDVKM.

This clonotype showed up just a few times. The CDR3 is CASSLSRGGNEKLFF. CDR3 nucleotides: TGTGCCAGCAGTTTATCGCGGGGTGGCAATGAAAAACTGTTTTTT. The V call is TRBV27, the J call TRBJ1-4; D ambiguous. V gave up 0 bases and J gave up 5 bases, with 10 bases separating them. Germline V gene sequence: CDR1 MNHEY, CDR2 SMNVEV (reference sequence). CDR3 size: 15 residues.

This clonotype occurred a few times. The chain joins TRBV21-1 to TRBJ1-2; the table's D call, TRBD1, was not checked against the DNA. TRBV21-1 is shown as a pseudogene. The CDR3 is 17 residues long. The CDR3 DNA is TGTGCCAGCAGCAAAGATGGGAGACAGGGCCCCCTGTGGGGCTACACCTTC. Protein: CASSKDGRQGPLWGYTF.

Concerning this clonotype: A read error is possible here, since a much larger clone lies one base away. The J gene is TRBJ2-5, the V gene TRBV2; 11 bases are shared with TRBD2. The CDR3 length is 17 residues. Losses at the gene ends were 4 bases for V and 3 bases for J; bases not matched to a gene: 10. The germline V gene has CDR1 SNHLY and CDR2 FYNNEI. CDR3 sequence reads: CASSGATSGAIKETQYF. The CDR3 DNA reads as TGTGCCAGCAGTGGAGCGACTAGCGGGGCGATCAAAGAGACCCAGTACTTC. Full variable domain (rest looked up from reference TRBV2 and TRBJ2-5): EPEVTQTPSHQVTQMGQEVILRCVPISNHLYFYWYRQILGQKVEFLVSFYNNEISEKSEIFDDQFSVERPDGSNFTLKIRSTKLEDSAMYFCASSGATSGAIKETQYFGPGTRLLVL.

This clonotype has at least ten counts. V gene TRBV6-5 combines with J gene TRBJ2-3, with D unresolved. This CDR3 is 15 amino acids long. V lost 4 bases to trimming and J lost 0 bases, with 11 bases between them. Looked up from germline, CDR1 is MNHEY and CDR2 is SVGAGI. The CDR3 spells CASSSVPSSTDTQYF. In DNA, the CDR3 is TGTGCCAGCAGTTCGGTCCCCTCTAGCACAGATACGCAGTATTTT.

CDR3 loop: CASSQDPGRRNYGYTF. In DNA, the CDR3 is TGCGCCAGCAGCCAAGACCCAGGGCGCAGGAACTATGGCTACACCTTC. This chain joins TRBV4-3 and TRBJ1-2; D is perhaps TRBD1 (5 bases). From germline, CDR1 is LGHNA and CDR2 YSLEER. This CDR3 is 16 amino acids long. V was trimmed by 0 bases and J by 2 bases, leaving 13 bases between them.